Following are 8 T cell receptor beta chains from one sample sequenced in a study of shared clonotypes between healthy human individuals (dated by TCRdb to 2020 to 2022). Library preparation used the immunoSEQ multiplex PCR assay. TCRdb provides this immuneACCESS table in a form limited to in-frame rearrangements. Some clones are lacking; in checked studies, under half of them reflect an unresolved V gene, and why the rest are absent is not known. This sample has about 2.4 million clones in its table, and 90% to 95% of those were observed once. Jointly, the top ten make up roughly 0.39% of the sample. Material for sequencing was naive CD4+ T cells from PBMCs. The cell subset or site tag for this specimen amounts to: CD45RA+ positively selected. The origin of the receptors is a man between 18 and 35 years old in good health. Some clones in this sample may be carry-over from other donors' samples.

The sample holds one count of this clone. The rearrangement joins TRBV6-6 to TRBJ2-1; D is possibly TRBD2 (5 bases). The CDR3 contains 15 residues. The germline V gene has CDR1 MNHNY and CDR2 SVGAGI (reference sequence). V gave up 2 bases and J gave up 4 bases, with 12 bases separating them. CDR3 nucleotide sequence: TGTGCCAGCAGTTACGCTAGCCCTCAGTACAATGAGCAGTTCTTC. Translation gives CASSYASPQYNEQFF.

The J gene is TRBJ2-3, the V gene TRBV5-1; D remains ambiguous. Germline V gene sequence: CDR1 SGHRS, CDR2 YFSETQ. The V end lost 0 bases, the J end lost 6 bases, and 14 bases lay between the germline ends. CDR3 length: 15 amino acids. The CDR3 is CASSLGHYLSDTQYF. In nucleotides, the CDR3 is TGCGCCAGCAGCTTGGGGCACTATCTCTCGGATACGCAGTATTTT.

The V and J genes are TRBV19 and TRBJ1-2; D gene unclear. This CDR3 comprises 15 residues. CDR1 is LNHDA and CDR2 is SQIVND in the germline V gene (reference sequence). Trimming pared 6 bases from V and 4 bases from J, leaving 18 bases between. CDR3: CASSTTITVFYGYTF. CDR3 DNA sequence: TGTGCCAGTAGCACTACCATCACCGTATTCTATGGCTACACCTTC.

The chain is built from TRBV15 and TRBJ2-7; 7 bases agree with TRBD2. The V and J ends lost 4 bases and 5 bases, in that order; junction bases with no gene match: 5. The germline CDR1 and CDR2 sequences are LNHNV and YYDKDF (reference sequence). The CDR3 consists of 13 residues. The CDR3 spells CATSIGGSDEQYF. The CDR3 coding sequence is TGTGCCACCAGCATCGGCGGGAGTGACGAGCAGTACTTC.

Here the CDR3 reads CASSLGGVSSYNEQFF. The CDR3 nucleotides read TGCGCCAGCAGCTTGGGCGGGGTGAGCTCCTACAATGAGCAGTTCTTC. This chain uses TRBV5-1 with TRBJ2-1; TRBD2 might be the D (6 bases). The V gene's germline CDR1 is SGHRS and CDR2 YFSETQ. This CDR3 is built from 16 residues. The V end lost 0 bases, the J end lost 0 bases, and 10 bases lay between the germline ends.

A remark on this clone: Other DNA sequences from this sample encode an identical CDR3 as well. CDR3 nucleotides: TGCAGCGTTGAAGAGGGCCTCAATCAGCCCCAGCATTTT. It specifies CSVEEGLNQPQHF. The chain joins TRBV29-1 to TRBJ1-5; D gene uncertain. Germline V gene data show CDR1 as SQVTM and CDR2 as ANQGSEA. The CDR3 has 13 residues. V shed 0 bases and J shed 3 bases, with 6 bases lying between them.

J is TRBJ2-2 and V is TRBV7-9; possible D gene TRBD2, 5 bases. Germline V CDR1 and CDR2: SEHNR, FQNEAQ (reference sequence). The CDR3 consists of 17 residues. Trimming removed 5 bases from V and 3 bases from J, with 19 bases in between. CDR3: CASSLKPRTGDTGELFF. The CDR3, as DNA: TGTGCCAGCAGCCTAAAACCACGAACCGGGGACACCGGGGAGCTGTTTTTT.

The chain links TRBV5-4 to TRBJ2-7; D remains unclear. Trimming took off 4 bases at V and 1 base at J, with 15 bases between the two ends. The CDR3 has 15 amino acids. CDR1 is SGHNT and CDR2 is YYREEE in the germline V gene (reference sequence). CDR3 DNA: TGTGCCAGCAGCCCCAGAGACCTGGGGTCCTACGAGCAGTACTTC. It encodes CASSPRDLGSYEQYF.